A single sample gave rise to the 16 T cell receptor beta chains below, sequenced in a study of T-cell reconstitution after alpha-beta-depleted transplantation in children. Unique molecular identifiers were used to barcode this TCRbeta library. From the PCR reads, TCRdb called clonotypes with MiXCR, one entry per CDR3 protein. This table holds 350,000 to 450,000 distinct CDR3 sequences, just over 20% found once. This material consisted of PBMCs from the stem cell graft donor, taken from the stem cell graft. The source of these receptors is a human donor who donated a stem cell graft to a child with acute myeloid leukemia.

In this sample, this clonotype turned up a few times. J is TRBJ2-1 and V is TRBV2, with D perhaps given as TRBD1 or TRBD2 (5 bases each). V was clipped by 7 bases and J by 6 bases, with 13 bases between them. This CDR3 has 13 amino acids. Germline loops: CDR1 SNHLY, CDR2 FYNNEI. CDR3 amino acids: CASKGRTPNEQFF. The CDR3 DNA reads TGTGCCAGCAAGGGACGCACACCCAATGAGCAGTTCTTC.

J is TRBJ2-7 and V is TRBV5-1; 10 bases match TRBD1. The V gene's germline CDR1 is SGHRS and CDR2 YFSETQ. Trimming removed 3 bases from V and 5 bases from J; junction bases left unmatched: 5. The CDR3 loop spans 14 amino acids. CDR3 in DNA: TGCGCCAGCAGCTCCCGGGACAGGGGAAACGAGCAGTACTTC. It yields the protein CASSSRDRGNEQYF.

There are many counts of this clonotype. V is TRBV15 and J is TRBJ2-7; perhaps TRBD2 as D (6 bases). In germline, CDR1 is LNHNV, CDR2 YYDKDF (reference sequence). Trimming removed 1 base at V and 5 bases at J, with 12 bases between. The CDR3 is 14 amino acids. CDR3 loop: CATSRAGGTNEQYF. The CDR3 bases are TGTGCCACCAGCAGAGCTGGGGGGACGAACGAGCAGTACTTC.

This clonotype has ten or more counts. V and J are TRBV29-1 and TRBJ2-7, with a possible D match to TRBD1 (6 bases). The CDR3 is 13 amino acids. Germline CDR1 is SQVTM and CDR2 is ANQGSEA. The V end lost 0 bases, the J end lost 6 bases, and 12 bases lay between the germline ends. Here the CDR3 DNA reads TGCAGCGTTGAAGATCAGAGGGGGTCCGAGCAGTACTTC. It encodes CSVEDQRGSEQYF.

This clonotype appeared a few times. This CDR3 is CASSFFGTSATYEQYF. Here the CDR3 DNA reads TGTGCCAGCAGCTTTTTCGGGACTAGCGCTACCTACGAGCAGTACTTC. V usage is TRBV11-2 and J usage is TRBJ2-7, with TRBD2 matching over 10 bases. The CDR3 is 16 residues long. Germline V CDR1 and CDR2: SGHAT, FQNNGV. The J segment lost 2 bases and the V segment lost 3 bases, leaving 7 bases of the junction unmatched. The variable domain in full, with the rest retrieved from reference TRBV11-2 and TRBJ2-7, is EAGVAQSPRYKIIEKRQSVAFWCNPISGHATLYWYQQILGQGPKLLIQFQNNGVVDDSQLPKDRFSAERLKGVDSTLKIQPAKLEDSAVYLCASSFFGTSATYEQYFGPGTRLTVT.

This chain's CDR3 is CSARDGRVRREGNEQFF. CDR3 DNA: TGCAGTGCTAGAGATGGTCGGGTGAGGCGGGAGGGCAATGAGCAGTTCTTC. The chain is built from TRBV20-1 and TRBJ2-1, with 9 positions matching TRBD2. Germline loops: CDR1 DFQATT, CDR2 SNEGSKA (reference sequence). The CDR3 runs to 17 residues. V was clipped by 0 bases and J by 6 bases; unmatched bases: 12.

This clonotype was seen only a few times. V usage is TRBV6-1 and J usage is TRBJ2-7; 7 bases align to TRBD1. This CDR3 spans 15 amino acids. Germline CDR1 and CDR2: MNHNS and SASEGT. The J segment lost 3 bases and the V segment lost 4 bases, leaving 9 bases of the junction unmatched. The CDR3 nucleotides read TGTGCCAGCAGTGTAACACATACAGGGGTCTACGAGCAGTACTTC. It specifies CASSVTHTGVYEQYF.

The genes are TRBV4-1 and TRBJ2-6; perhaps TRBD2 as D (5 bases). The CDR3 runs 16 residues. Looked up from germline, CDR1 is MGHRA and CDR2 is YSYEKL. V lost 0 bases and J 3 bases, leaving 9 bases between the germline ends. The CDR3, as DNA: TGCGCCAGCAGCCAAGATGACGGGGTTGGGGCCAACGTCCTGACTTTC. This sequence encodes CASSQDDGVGANVLTF.

V gene TRBV4-3 combines with J gene TRBJ2-2; no clear D. V lost 2 bases, J lost 0 bases, and 7 bases lay in between. CDR1 and CDR2 from the germline V gene are LGHNA and YSLEER. This CDR3 contains 15 residues. The chain's CDR3 is CASSQHTSNTGELFF. As DNA, the CDR3 is TGCGCCAGCAGCCAACATACATCGAACACCGGGGAGCTGTTTTTT.

The CDR3 DNA is TGCAGCGCCAGCCCAACTAGCGTAAACGAGCAGTACTTC. Translating gives CSASPTSVNEQYF. The chain employs TRBV29-1 and TRBJ2-7; 7 bases align to TRBD2. Trimming removed 7 bases from V and 5 bases from J; junction bases left unmatched: 11. The germline CDR1 and CDR2 sequences are SQVTM and ANQGSEA. This CDR3 has 13 residues.

CDR3 sequence: CASSPPRLAGESSYEQYF. The CDR3 nucleotides are TGTGCCAGCTCACCACCGCGACTAGCGGGTGAGAGCTCCTACGAGCAGTACTTC. This rearrangement joins TRBV18 to TRBJ2-7, with 10 bases aligning to TRBD2. Germline values: CDR1 KGHSH, CDR2 LQKENI. CDR3 size: 18 residues. J lost 0 bases, V lost 0 bases, and 8 bases had no gene match.

This clonotype was recorded at least ten times. The V gene is TRBV20-1, the J gene TRBJ1-6, with D hard to call. Germline V gene lookup returns CDR1 DFQATT and CDR2 SNEGSKA (reference sequence). The V end lost 3 bases, the J end lost 7 bases, and 10 bases lay between the germline ends. The CDR3 has 13 residues. This CDR3 reads CSARGFGNSPLHF. CDR3 coding DNA: TGCAGTGCTAGGGGATTCGGAAATTCACCCCTCCACTTT.

There are a few counts of this clonotype. The V gene is TRBV7-9, the J gene TRBJ1-1; TRBD1 matches 7 bases. CDR3 length equals 14 residues. The V gene end was trimmed by 1 base and the J gene end by 3 bases; junction bases not matched to a gene: 2. Germline CDR1 SEHNR, CDR2 FQNEAQ (reference sequence). The CDR3 here is CASSLVGQDTEAFF. The CDR3 DNA follows: TGTGCCAGCAGCTTAGTCGGACAGGACACTGAAGCTTTCTTT. The full variable domain, in which reference TRBV7-9 and TRBJ1-1 provide the parts outside the CDR3, is DTGVSQNPRHKITKRGQNVTFRCDPISEHNRLYWYRQTLGQGPEFLTYFQNEAQLEKSRLLSDRFSAERPKGSFSTLEIQRTEQGDSAMYLCASSLVGQDTEAFFGQGTRLTVV.

This clonotype has only a few counts. V usage is TRBV12-3 or TRBV12-4 and J usage is TRBJ2-1, with 7 bases identical to TRBD2. This CDR3 has 18 amino acids. Trimming removed 2 bases from V and 0 bases from J; junction bases left unmatched: 10. In nucleotides, the CDR3 is TGTGCCAGCAGTTTACGGGGGTGGGGCGGGAGCTCCTACAATGAGCAGTTCTTC. Translating it yields CASSLRGWGGSSYNEQFF.

This clonotype was counted only a few times. The chain links TRBV7-2 to TRBJ1-2; the D is unclear. The CDR3 length is 13 residues. The germline CDR1 and CDR2 sequences are SGHTA and FQGNSA. Trimming removed 7 bases from V and 0 bases from J, with 9 bases in between. The CDR3, as DNA: TGTGCCAGCACCTCCCTTGCTAACTATGGCTACACCTTC. Translating gives CASTSLANYGYTF.

The chain recombines TRBV7-2 with TRBJ2-5, with D perhaps matching TRBD2 (5 bases). CDR3 length: 14 amino acids. Germline V gene data show CDR1 as SGHTA and CDR2 as FQGNSA. The V end was cut by 5 bases, the J end by 1 base, with 11 bases between. The DNA for the CDR3 is TGTGCCAGCAGCCCGAGGGAGTTCCAAGAGACCCAGTACTTC. This sequence encodes CASSPREFQETQYF.